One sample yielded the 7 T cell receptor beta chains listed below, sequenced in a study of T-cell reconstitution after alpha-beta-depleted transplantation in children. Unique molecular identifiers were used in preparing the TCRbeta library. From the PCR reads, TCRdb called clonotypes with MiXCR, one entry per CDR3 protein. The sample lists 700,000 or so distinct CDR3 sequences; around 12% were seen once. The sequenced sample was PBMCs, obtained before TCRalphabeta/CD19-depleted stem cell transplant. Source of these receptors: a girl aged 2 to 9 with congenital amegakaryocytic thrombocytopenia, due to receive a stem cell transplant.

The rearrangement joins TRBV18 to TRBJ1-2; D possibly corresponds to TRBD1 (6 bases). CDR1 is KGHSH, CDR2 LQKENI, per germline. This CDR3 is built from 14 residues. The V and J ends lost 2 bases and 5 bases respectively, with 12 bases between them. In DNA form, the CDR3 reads TGTGCCAGCTCACCAAACAGGGATGCATATGGCTACACCTTC. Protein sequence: CASSPNRDAYGYTF. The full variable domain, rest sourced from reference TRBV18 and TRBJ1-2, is NAGVMQNPRHLVRRRGQEARLRCSPMKGHSHVYWYRQLPEEGLKFMVYLQKENIIDESGMPKERFSAEFPKEGPSILRIQQVVRGDSAAYFCASSPNRDAYGYTFGSGTRLTVV.

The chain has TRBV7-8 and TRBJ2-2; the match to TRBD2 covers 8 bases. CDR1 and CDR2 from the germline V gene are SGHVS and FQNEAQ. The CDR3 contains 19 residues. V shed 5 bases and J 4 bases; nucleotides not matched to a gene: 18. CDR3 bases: TGTGCCAGCAGCAACCGGGACAACTGGCTAGCGGGCCCCACCGGGGAGCTGTTTTTT. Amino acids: CASSNRDNWLAGPTGELFF.

As DNA, the CDR3 is TGTGCCACCAGTTCCAGACAGGTTGGGCTTTCCACAGATACGCAGTATTTT. This gives the protein CATSSRQVGLSTDTQYF. This chain links TRBV24-1 with TRBJ2-3; D is possibly TRBD1 (6 bases). The CDR3 has 17 residues. V was shortened by 6 bases and J by 2 bases, with 20 bases between the two germline ends. CDR1 is KGHDR, CDR2 SFDVKD, per germline.

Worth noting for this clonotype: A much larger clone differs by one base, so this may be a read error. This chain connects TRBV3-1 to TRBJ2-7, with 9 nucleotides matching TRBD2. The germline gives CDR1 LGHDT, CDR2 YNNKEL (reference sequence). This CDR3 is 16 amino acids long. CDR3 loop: CATSQDQASGNYEQYF. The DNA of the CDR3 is TGTGCCACCAGCCAAGATCAGGCTAGCGGGAACTACGAGCAGTACTTC.

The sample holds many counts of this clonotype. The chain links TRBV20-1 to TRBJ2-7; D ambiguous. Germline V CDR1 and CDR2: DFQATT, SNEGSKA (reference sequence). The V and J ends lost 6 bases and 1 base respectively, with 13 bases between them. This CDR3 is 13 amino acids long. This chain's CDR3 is CSARSGFSYEQYF. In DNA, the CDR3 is TGCAGTGCCCGATCTGGGTTTTCCTACGAGCAGTACTTC.

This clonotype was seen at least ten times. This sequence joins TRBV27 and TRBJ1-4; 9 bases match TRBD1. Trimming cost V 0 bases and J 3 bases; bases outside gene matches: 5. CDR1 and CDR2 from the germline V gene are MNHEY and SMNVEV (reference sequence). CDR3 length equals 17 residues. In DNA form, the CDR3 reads TGTGCCAGCAGTTTATCCATCCGACAGGGGGCTAATGAAAAACTGTTTTTT. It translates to CASSLSIRQGANEKLFF.

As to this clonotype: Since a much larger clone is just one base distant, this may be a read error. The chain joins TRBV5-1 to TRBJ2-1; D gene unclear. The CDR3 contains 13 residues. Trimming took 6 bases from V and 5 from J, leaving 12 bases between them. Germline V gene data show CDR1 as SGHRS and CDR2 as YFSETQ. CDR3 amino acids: CASNPDAHNEQFF. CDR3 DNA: TGCGCCAGCAACCCGGACGCGCACAATGAGCAGTTCTTC.